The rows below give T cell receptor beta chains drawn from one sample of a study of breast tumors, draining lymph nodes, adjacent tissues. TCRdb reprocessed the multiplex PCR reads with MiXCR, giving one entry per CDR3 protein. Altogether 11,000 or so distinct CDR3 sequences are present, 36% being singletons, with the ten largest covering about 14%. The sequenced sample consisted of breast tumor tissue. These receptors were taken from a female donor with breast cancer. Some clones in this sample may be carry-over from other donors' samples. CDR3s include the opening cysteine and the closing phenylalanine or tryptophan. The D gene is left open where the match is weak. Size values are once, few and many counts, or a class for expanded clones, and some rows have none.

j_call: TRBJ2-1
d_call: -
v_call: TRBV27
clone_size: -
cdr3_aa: CASSLPLAIRNEQFF
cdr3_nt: TGTGCCAGCAGTTTACCCCTCGCGATTAGAAATGAGCAGTTCTTC

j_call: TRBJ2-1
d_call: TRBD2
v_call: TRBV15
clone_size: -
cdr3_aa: CATSRDLSSGTNNEQFF
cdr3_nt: TGTGCCACCAGCAGAGATCTTTCTAGCGGGACTAACAATGAGCAGTTCTTC

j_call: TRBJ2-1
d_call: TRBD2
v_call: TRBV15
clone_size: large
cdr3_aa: CATSRDIRLAEYNEQFF
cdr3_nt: TGTGCCACCAGCAGAGATATCCGACTAGCGGAGTACAATGAGCAGTTCTTC

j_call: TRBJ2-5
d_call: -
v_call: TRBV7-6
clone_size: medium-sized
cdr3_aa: CASSLAPETQYF
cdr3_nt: TGTGCCAGCAGCTTAGCGCCAGAGACCCAGTACTTC

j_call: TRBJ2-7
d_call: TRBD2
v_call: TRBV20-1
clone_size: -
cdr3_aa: CSATSGAHEQHF
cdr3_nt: TGCAGTGCTACTAGCGGGGCCCACGAGCAGCACTTC

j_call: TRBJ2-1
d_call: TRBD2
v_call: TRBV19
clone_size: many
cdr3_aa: CASSSGAGGHNEQFF
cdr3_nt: TGTGCCAGTAGCTCAGGGGCGGGGGGACACAATGAGCAGTTCTTC

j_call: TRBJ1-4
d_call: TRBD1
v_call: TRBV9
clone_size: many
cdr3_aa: CASRTGTGGADEKLFF
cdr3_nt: TGTGCCAGCAGAACCGGGACAGGGGGCGCCGATGAAAAACTGTTTTTT

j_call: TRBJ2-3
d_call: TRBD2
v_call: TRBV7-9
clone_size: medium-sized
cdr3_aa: CASSLDLAGGADTQYF
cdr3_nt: TGTGCCAGCAGCTTAGACCTAGCGGGAGGGGCAGATACGCAGTATTTT

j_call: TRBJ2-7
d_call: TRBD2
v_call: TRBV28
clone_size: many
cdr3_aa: CASSLNPSGINYEQYF
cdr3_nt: TGTGCCAGCAGTTTAAACCCTAGCGGGATCAACTACGAGCAGTACTTC

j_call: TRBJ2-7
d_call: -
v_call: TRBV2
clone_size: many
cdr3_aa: CASRVEGAISYEQYF
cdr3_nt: TGTGCCAGCAGGGTGGAGGGGGCAATCTCCTACGAGCAGTACTTC

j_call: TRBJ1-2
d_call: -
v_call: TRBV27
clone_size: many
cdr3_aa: CASPEGRCQSRGYTF
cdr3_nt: TGTGCCAGCCCCGAGGGCCGATGCCAGAGCAGAGGCTACACCTTC

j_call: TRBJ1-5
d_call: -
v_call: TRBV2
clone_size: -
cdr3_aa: CASRITGSPNQPRHF
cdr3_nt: TGTGCCAGTAGAATTACAGGTTCTCCGAATCAGCCCCGGCATTTT

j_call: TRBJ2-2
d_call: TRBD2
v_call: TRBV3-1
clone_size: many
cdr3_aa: CASSQVAGGENTGELFF
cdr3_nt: TGTGCCAGCAGCCAAGTTGCGGGGGGGGAAAACACCGGGGAGCTGTTTTTT

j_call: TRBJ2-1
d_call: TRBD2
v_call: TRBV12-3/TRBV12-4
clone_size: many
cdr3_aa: CASSSTWTSEDEQFF
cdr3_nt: TGTGCCAGCAGTTCTACTTGGACTAGCGAGGATGAGCAGTTCTTC

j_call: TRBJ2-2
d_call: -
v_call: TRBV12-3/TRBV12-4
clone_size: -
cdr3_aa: CASSLGGAGTGELFF
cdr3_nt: TGTGCCAGCAGTTTAGGGGGGGCGGGGACCGGGGAGCTGTTTTTT

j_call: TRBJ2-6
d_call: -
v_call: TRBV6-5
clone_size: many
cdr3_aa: CASSYSNSVSKANVLTF
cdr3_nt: TGTGCCAGCAGTTACTCAAACTCGGTTAGTAAGGCCAACGTCCTGACTTTC

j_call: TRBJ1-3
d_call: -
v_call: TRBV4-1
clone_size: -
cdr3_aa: CASSQELRNTIYF
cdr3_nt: TGCGCCAGCAGCCAAGAATTAAGAAACACCATATATTTT

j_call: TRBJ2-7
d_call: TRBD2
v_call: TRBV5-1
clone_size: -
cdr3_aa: CASSPEGLAGAYEQYF
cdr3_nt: TGCGCCAGCAGCCCAGAGGGACTAGCGGGAGCCTACGAGCAGTACTTC

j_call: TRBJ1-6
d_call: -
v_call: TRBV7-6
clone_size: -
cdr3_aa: CASSFSWDSPLHF
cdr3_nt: TGTGCCAGCAGCTTTTCGTGGGATTCACCCCTCCACTTT

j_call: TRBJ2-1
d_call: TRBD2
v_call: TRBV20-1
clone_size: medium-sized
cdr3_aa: CSAMGLVYNEQFF
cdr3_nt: TGCAGTGCCATGGGACTAGTCTACAATGAGCAGTTCTTC

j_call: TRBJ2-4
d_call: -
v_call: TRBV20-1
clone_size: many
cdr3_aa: CSATVRGKNIQYF
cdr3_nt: TGCAGTGCTACGGTTCGCGGCAAAAACATTCAGTACTTC

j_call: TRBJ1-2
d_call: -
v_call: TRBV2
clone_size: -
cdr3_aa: CASSWDPYRGYTF
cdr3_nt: TGTGCCAGCAGCTGGGACCCATATCGTGGCTACACCTTC

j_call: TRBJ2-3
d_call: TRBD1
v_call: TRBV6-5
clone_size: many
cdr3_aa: CASSYFPTGGGTDTQYF
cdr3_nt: TGTGCCAGCAGTTACTTTCCGACAGGGGGGGGCACAGATACGCAGTATTTT

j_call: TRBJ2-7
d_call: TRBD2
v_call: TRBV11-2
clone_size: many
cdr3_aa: CASSLTSGGPFEQYF
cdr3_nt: TGTGCCAGCAGCCTAACGAGCGGGGGGCCCTTCGAGCAGTACTTC

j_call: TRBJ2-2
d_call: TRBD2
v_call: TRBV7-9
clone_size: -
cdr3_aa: CASRGGVSGKAGELFF
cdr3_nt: TGTGCCAGCAGAGGAGGGGTTAGCGGGAAAGCCGGGGAGCTGTTTTTT

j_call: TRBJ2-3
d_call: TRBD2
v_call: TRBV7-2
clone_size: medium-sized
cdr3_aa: CASSQRERRPDTQYF
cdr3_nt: TGTGCCAGCAGCCAGCGGGAGAGGAGGCCAGATACGCAGTATTTT

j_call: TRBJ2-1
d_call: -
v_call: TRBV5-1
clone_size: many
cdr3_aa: CASSLSLTNEQFF
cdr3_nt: TGCGCCAGCAGCTTGTCCCTTACCAATGAGCAGTTCTTC

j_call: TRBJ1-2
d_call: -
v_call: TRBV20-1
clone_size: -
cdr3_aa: CSANPPGHGYTF
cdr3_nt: TGCAGTGCTAACCCCCCGGGTCATGGCTACACCTTC

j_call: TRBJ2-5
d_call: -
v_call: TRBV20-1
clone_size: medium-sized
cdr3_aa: CSARESSRGETQYF
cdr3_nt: TGCAGTGCTAGAGAAAGTAGCAGAGGGGAGACCCAGTACTTC

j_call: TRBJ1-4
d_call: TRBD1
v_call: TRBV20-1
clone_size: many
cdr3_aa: CSARSGDRELINEKLFF
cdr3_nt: TGCAGTGCTAGAAGTGGAGACAGGGAACTTATTAATGAAAAACTGTTTTTT

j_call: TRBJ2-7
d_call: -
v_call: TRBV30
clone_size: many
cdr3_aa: CAVHFRDKAYEQYF
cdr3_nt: TGTGCCGTCCATTTCCGGGATAAGGCCTACGAGCAGTACTTC

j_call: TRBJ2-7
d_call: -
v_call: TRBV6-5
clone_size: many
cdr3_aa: CASSKQGSTYEQYF
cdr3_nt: TGTGCCAGCAGCAAACAGGGTTCTACCTACGAGCAGTACTTC

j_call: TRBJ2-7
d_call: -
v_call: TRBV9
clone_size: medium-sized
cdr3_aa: CASSVGQASSYEQYF
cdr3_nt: TGTGCCAGCAGCGTAGGGCAGGCCAGCTCCTACGAGCAGTACTTC

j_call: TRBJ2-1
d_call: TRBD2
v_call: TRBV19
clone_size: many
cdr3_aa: CASTLGGGGANEQFF
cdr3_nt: TGTGCCAGTACCCTAGGGGGCGGGGGGGCCAATGAGCAGTTCTTC

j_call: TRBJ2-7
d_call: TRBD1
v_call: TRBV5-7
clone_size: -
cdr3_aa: CASSLTDRGHEQYF
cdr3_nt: TGTGCCAGCAGCTTGACGGACAGGGGGCACGAGCAGTACTTC

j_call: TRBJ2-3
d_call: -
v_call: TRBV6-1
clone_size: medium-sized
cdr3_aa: CASSVTTTDTQYF
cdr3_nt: TGTGCCAGCAGTGTTACTACGACAGATACGCAGTATTTT